These T cell receptor beta chains were read from a single sample in a study of cytomegalovirus exposure and HLA in healthy donors. The data were produced by immunoSEQ multiplex PCR, yet TCRdb's version contains in-frame clones alone and is incomplete. The profile covers over 110,000 clones, with 75% to 80% appearing a single time and 5% to 7.5% taken by the ten largest. Sequencing used PBMCs. Receptor source: a woman aged 40 to 50 in good health and CMV-seropositive. Both conserved end residues are part of each CDR3. D genes are given only for firm matches.

j_call: TRBJ1-5
v_call: TRBV11-2
d_call: NA
cdr3_aa: CASSLGAGTSPQPQHF

j_call: TRBJ2-1
v_call: TRBV7-6
d_call: NA
cdr3_aa: CASSLAPVEYNEQFF

j_call: TRBJ2-7
v_call: TRBV2
d_call: TRBD2
cdr3_aa: CASREGPGLAGRGAHEQYF

j_call: TRBJ2-7
v_call: TRBV5-6
d_call: NA
cdr3_aa: CASSLGGPYEQYF

j_call: TRBJ2-5
v_call: TRBV4-2
d_call: TRBD1
cdr3_aa: CASSQGDRPNQETQYF

j_call: TRBJ2-5
v_call: TRBV14
d_call: NA
cdr3_aa: CASSPSQETQYF

j_call: TRBJ2-1
v_call: TRBV5-6
d_call: TRBD2
cdr3_aa: CASTRGVLADYNEQFF

j_call: TRBJ2-1
v_call: TRBV7-9
d_call: TRBD2
cdr3_aa: CASSGGTSGRHEQFF

j_call: TRBJ2-1
v_call: TRBV2
d_call: NA
cdr3_aa: CASRERAGYNEQFF

j_call: TRBJ2-5
v_call: TRBV14
d_call: NA
cdr3_aa: CASSRTVRETQYF

j_call: TRBJ1-1
v_call: TRBV4-2
d_call: NA
cdr3_aa: CASSQFAAPRAFF

j_call: TRBJ2-1
v_call: TRBV7-6
d_call: NA
cdr3_aa: CASSPGMLGGGNEQFF

j_call: TRBJ2-1
v_call: TRBV7-9
d_call: NA
cdr3_aa: CASSGTSYNEQFF

j_call: TRBJ2-3
v_call: TRBV19
d_call: TRBD2
cdr3_aa: CASSTYSGARADTQYF

j_call: TRBJ2-2
v_call: TRBV6-6
d_call: NA
cdr3_aa: CASGSTRWLNTGELFF

j_call: TRBJ1-5
v_call: TRBV6-5
d_call: TRBD1
cdr3_aa: CASRKTGKNQPQHF

j_call: TRBJ1-2
v_call: TRBV5-1
d_call: TRBD1
cdr3_aa: CASSSGTGDYGYTF

j_call: TRBJ2-1
v_call: TRBV13
d_call: NA
cdr3_aa: CASSFPARVGEQFF

j_call: TRBJ2-7
v_call: TRBV29-1
d_call: TRBD1
cdr3_aa: CSASGTGLYEQYF

j_call: TRBJ1-1
v_call: TRBV5-8
d_call: TRBD1
cdr3_aa: CASSRSIRDRGFSHAEAFF

j_call: TRBJ2-7
v_call: TRBV7-7
d_call: TRBD1
cdr3_aa: CASSPSPGGGYEQYF

j_call: TRBJ2-1
v_call: TRBV27
d_call: TRBD2
cdr3_aa: CATPTAGGPRDEQFF

j_call: TRBJ2-3
v_call: TRBV5-8
d_call: NA
cdr3_aa: CASSPRGFGTDTQYF

j_call: TRBJ1-1
v_call: TRBV4-1
d_call: TRBD1
cdr3_aa: CASSQQNERGRTEAFF

j_call: TRBJ2-7
v_call: TRBV28
d_call: TRBD2
cdr3_aa: CASRTLAGTYEQYF

j_call: TRBJ1-6
v_call: TRBV6-5
d_call: TRBD1
cdr3_aa: CASSYSRQGDSPLHF

j_call: TRBJ1-2
v_call: TRBV6-6
d_call: TRBD1
cdr3_aa: CASRTGTGAYGYTF

j_call: TRBJ2-7
v_call: TRBV10-3
d_call: NA
cdr3_aa: CAAKSGSYEQYF

j_call: TRBJ2-5
v_call: TRBV6-1
d_call: NA
cdr3_aa: CASSEMTVGQETQYF

j_call: TRBJ2-3
v_call: TRBV7-3
d_call: TRBD2
cdr3_aa: CASSLYLAGGPDTQYF

j_call: TRBJ1-2
v_call: TRBV30
d_call: TRBD1
cdr3_aa: CAWTLQTGNGYTF

j_call: TRBJ2-5
v_call: TRBV9
d_call: TRBD2
cdr3_aa: CASSVGLAEETQYF

j_call: TRBJ2-3
v_call: TRBV10-3
d_call: TRBD2
cdr3_aa: CAISEFHSGSPSTDTQYF

j_call: TRBJ1-2
v_call: TRBV5-6
d_call: NA
cdr3_aa: CASSLRAGNHYGYTF

j_call: TRBJ2-7
v_call: TRBV27
d_call: TRBD1
cdr3_aa: CASSKDRAIHEQYF

j_call: TRBJ2-6
v_call: TRBV19
d_call: NA
cdr3_aa: CASSPRFSGANVLTF

j_call: TRBJ2-5
v_call: TRBV29-1
d_call: TRBD2
cdr3_aa: CSGLASGRGETQYF

j_call: TRBJ2-3
v_call: TRBV18
d_call: TRBD2
cdr3_aa: CASSRWTSGSSTDTQYF

j_call: TRBJ2-5
v_call: TRBV29-1
d_call: TRBD2
cdr3_aa: CSVAWGLAGGDETQYF

j_call: NA
v_call: TRBV27
d_call: TRBD1
cdr3_aa: CASSLSGTGISEQYF

j_call: TRBJ2-2
v_call: TRBV28
d_call: TRBD1
cdr3_aa: CASSPGTARGTGELFF

j_call: TRBJ2-1
v_call: TRBV7-7
d_call: TRBD2
cdr3_aa: CASSLRREGDNEQFF

j_call: TRBJ2-5
v_call: TRBV7-9
d_call: TRBD1
cdr3_aa: CASSRPNRGRGETQYF

j_call: TRBJ2-5
v_call: TRBV11-3
d_call: TRBD2
cdr3_aa: CASSLDPGLAGGLDETQYF

j_call: TRBJ2-1
v_call: TRBV19
d_call: NA
cdr3_aa: CASSITSGNNEQFF

j_call: TRBJ1-1
v_call: TRBV25-1
d_call: TRBD1
cdr3_aa: CASQTGWTTEAFF

j_call: TRBJ1-1
v_call: TRBV30
d_call: TRBD1
cdr3_aa: CAWTGQGGTEAFF

j_call: TRBJ2-1
v_call: TRBV7-7
d_call: TRBD2
cdr3_aa: CASSLAGGLNEQFF

j_call: TRBJ2-4
v_call: TRBV5-6
d_call: TRBD1
cdr3_aa: CASSLGGTGNRDIQYF

j_call: TRBJ2-1
v_call: TRBV6-1
d_call: NA
cdr3_aa: CASSGFGGGEFF

j_call: TRBJ1-1
v_call: TRBV7-2
d_call: NA
cdr3_aa: CASSRNTGFGTEAFF

j_call: TRBJ2-7
v_call: TRBV18
d_call: TRBD1
cdr3_aa: CASSLSGTDYEQYF

j_call: TRBJ1-1
v_call: TRBV11-3
d_call: NA
cdr3_aa: CASSLDPEGLNTEAFF

j_call: TRBJ2-1
v_call: TRBV4-1
d_call: NA
cdr3_aa: CASSQVADHSYNEQFF

j_call: TRBJ1-1
v_call: TRBV18
d_call: NA
cdr3_aa: CASSPTGENTEAFF

j_call: TRBJ2-5
v_call: TRBV13
d_call: TRBD1
cdr3_aa: CASSLSLGGGETQYF

j_call: TRBJ2-7
v_call: TRBV4-2
d_call: TRBD1
cdr3_aa: CASSSPGQGVYEQYF